The 13 T cell receptor beta chains presented below share a single source sample, sequenced in a study of blood T cell repertoires in COVID-19. The protocol was immunoSEQ multiplex PCR, while the TCRdb copy is restricted to in-frame clones and leaves out a portion. The table records some 300,000 clones, 85% of them present only once. Sequenced input: peripheral blood. All receptors derive from a woman in her forties or fifties with active or convalescent COVID-19.

The chain recombines TRBV28 with TRBJ2-4; 7 nucleotides line up with TRBD1. CDR3 length: 15 residues. Germline values: CDR1 MDHEN, CDR2 SYDVKM. Trimming cost V 3 bases and J 1 base; bases outside gene matches: 3. CDR3 sequence: CASSFEGAAKNIQYF. For the CDR3, the DNA is TGTGCCAGCAGTTTTGAGGGGGCGGCCAAAAACATTCAGTACTTC.

The chain combines TRBV2 with TRBJ2-7, with 10 nucleotides matching TRBD1. The CDR3 contains 16 residues. With V trimmed by 6 bases and J by 6 bases, 14 bases remained unmatched. Germline assignment: CDR1 SNHLY and CDR2 FYNNEI. This CDR3 reads CASRPARDRGKGEQYF. The CDR3 bases are TGTGCCAGCAGGCCAGCCCGGGACAGGGGTAAGGGCGAGCAGTACTTC.

The V and J genes are TRBV3-1 (or the pseudogene TRBV3-2) and TRBJ1-2; D may be TRBD1 (6 bases). The CDR3 has 13 amino acids. Germline V CDR1 and CDR2: LGHDT, YNNKEL (reference sequence). V was shortened by 1 base and J by 6 bases, with 9 bases between the two germline ends. Written as DNA, the CDR3 is TGTGCCAGCAGCCAAGCACAGGGCAATGGCTACACCTTC. Translating gives CASSQAQGNGYTF.

The chain uses TRBV24-1 and TRBJ1-2, with TRBD1 matching 7 bases. Germline CDR1 and CDR2: KGHDR and SFDVKD. V was pared by 2 bases and J by 8 bases, with 1 base of the junction left unmatched. CDR3 length: 12 residues. The CDR3: CATSDYRGGYTF. CDR3 coding DNA: TGTGCCACCAGTGATTACAGGGGCGGCTACACCTTC.

The chain uses TRBV29-1 and TRBJ1-3, with D possibly being TRBD1 (5 bases). Germline V gives CDR1 SQVTM, CDR2 ANQGSEA. V was cut by 4 bases and J by 2 bases, with 15 bases left in between. This CDR3 contains 15 residues. CDR3 in amino acids: CSVAFSGLTGNTIYF. The CDR3 nucleotides read TGCAGCGTTGCTTTCTCAGGGCTCACTGGAAACACCATATATTTT.

The rearrangement links TRBV3-1 (or the pseudogene TRBV3-2) to TRBJ2-1, with TRBD2 matching over 13 bases. CDR1 is LGHDT and CDR2 is YNNKEL in the germline V gene (reference sequence). V shed 3 bases and J 9 bases; nucleotides not matched to a gene: 8. This CDR3 is 16 amino acids long. In DNA, the CDR3 is TGTGCCAGCAGCCACGGACTAGCGGGAGCCATGAGTGAGCAGTTCTTC. Protein product: CASSHGLAGAMSEQFF.

J is TRBJ2-3 and V is TRBV9; D ambiguous. The CDR3 spans 16 residues. V was shortened by 2 bases and J by 0 bases, with 13 bases between the two germline ends. CDR1 is SGDLS and CDR2 is YYNGEE in the germline V gene. In DNA, the CDR3 is TGTGCCAGCAGCGTCCCCTCTACCTTAAGCACAGATACGCAGTATTTT. It specifies CASSVPSTLSTDTQYF.

This rearrangement joins TRBV5-1 to TRBJ2-3; 11 bases agree with TRBD2. Per germline, CDR1 SGHRS and CDR2 YFSETQ. V lost 4 bases and J lost 5; bases outside the gene matches: 9. CDR3 length: 16 amino acids. The CDR3: CASSLGTSGGGDTQYF. DNA of the CDR3: TGCGCCAGCAGCCTGGGGACTAGCGGAGGGGGAGATACGCAGTATTTT.

This clone has just a few counts. V usage is TRBV4-2 and J usage is TRBJ2-3, with 7 bases lining up with TRBD2. V was clipped by 8 bases and J by 5 bases; unmatched bases: 16. CDR3 length: 16 amino acids. CDR1 is LGHNA and CDR2 is YNFKEQ in the germline V gene. CDR3 sequence: CASGGGLGLQVDTQYF. CDR3 coding DNA: TGTGCCAGCGGGGGTGGACTAGGGTTGCAGGTAGATACGCAGTATTTT.

V gene TRBV2 combines with J gene TRBJ2-5, with 10 bases matching TRBD2. This CDR3 is 13 amino acids long. Germline V gives CDR1 SNHLY, CDR2 FYNNEI. The J segment lost 13 bases and the V segment lost 1 base, leaving 6 bases of the junction unmatched. The CDR3 sequence: CASSEGLAGVLYF. CDR3 DNA sequence: TGTGCCAGCAGTGAAGGGCTAGCGGGAGTACTGTACTTC.

The V gene is TRBV11-2, the J gene TRBJ2-3; possibly TRBD2 for D (6 bases). This CDR3 has 14 amino acids. The germline V and J ends were trimmed by 4 bases and 3 bases, with 11 bases remaining between them. Germline CDR1 reads SGHAT; CDR2 reads FQNNGV. In nucleotides, the CDR3 is TGTGCCAGCAGCTCCGGGACTTTTACAGATACGCAGTATTTT. This translates into CASSSGTFTDTQYF.

The chain has TRBV5-1 and TRBJ1-2; TRBD1 aligns across 7 bases. J lost 6 bases, V lost 4 bases, and 9 bases had no gene match. Germline CDR1 is SGHRS and CDR2 is YFSETQ. The CDR3 is 14 residues long. The CDR3 DNA sequence: TGCGCCAGCAGCGCGGGACAGCGAAATCATGGCTACACCTTC. Translation: CASSAGQRNHGYTF.

The chain has TRBV28 and TRBJ2-7; TRBD1 might be the D (5 bases). Looked up from germline, CDR1 is MDHEN and CDR2 is SYDVKM. Trimming pared 5 bases from V and 2 bases from J, leaving 13 bases between. The CDR3 consists of 14 residues. The CDR3 spells CASSTQGPAYEQYF. CDR3 DNA sequence: TGTGCCAGCAGTACCCAGGGTCCCGCCTACGAGCAGTACTTC.